This T cell receptor (beta chain) was profiled in a study of blood T cell repertoires in COVID-19. Background on the study: COVID-19 samples collected from the United States, Italy and Spain covered acute and convalescent phases. PBMCs, B-cell-depleted T cells, or T cells provided the cDNA or gDNA that made up the material.

Study processing details: Amplification with reference gene primers provided the estimates of nucleated cell counts. The repertoire was sequenced with immunoSEQ multiplex PCR; TCRdb's copy has only in-frame clones and lacks some. The V and J calls and clone size come from that table; D and trimming were worked out from the DNA. Among 410,000 or so clones listed, 86% were seen once. CDR1 SGHVS and CDR2 FNYEAQ come from the germline V gene. This CDR3 contains 17 residues. V dropped 4 bases and J dropped 4; count of bases not matched to a gene: 14. The sequencing input was peripheral blood. This receptor was obtained from a woman aged 30 to 39 with active or convalescent COVID-19. The rearrangement uses TRBV7-6 and TRBJ1-2; TRBD1 matches at 8 bases. CDR3 sequence reads: CASSYNTPGQVIYGYTF. CDR3 in DNA: TGTGCCAGCAGCTACAATACTCCGGGACAGGTGATCTATGGCTACACCTTC.